This TCR beta chain is drawn from a study of blood T cells in healthy people across ages. Sample-barcoded 5' priming and a J-beta primer mix drove a second PCR of roughly 6 to 12 cycles. In TCRdb, the 5' RACE reads were re-called with MiXCR into one record per CDR3 protein. The table records approximately 880,000 distinct CDR3 sequences, 40% to 60% of them present only once. On this clonotype: A read error may account for a junction end that differs from germline.

Germline loops: CDR1 GTSNPN, CDR2 SVGIG (reference sequence). The CDR3 is 11 residues long. Sequencing was done on a sample of blood. The rearrangement uses TRBV30 and TRBJ1-2; no firm D call. This TCR derives from a man between 25 and 39 years old in good health. CDR3: CAGSSGYGYTF. In DNA form, the CDR3 reads TGTGCCGGGAGTTCGGGCTATGGCTACACCTTC.